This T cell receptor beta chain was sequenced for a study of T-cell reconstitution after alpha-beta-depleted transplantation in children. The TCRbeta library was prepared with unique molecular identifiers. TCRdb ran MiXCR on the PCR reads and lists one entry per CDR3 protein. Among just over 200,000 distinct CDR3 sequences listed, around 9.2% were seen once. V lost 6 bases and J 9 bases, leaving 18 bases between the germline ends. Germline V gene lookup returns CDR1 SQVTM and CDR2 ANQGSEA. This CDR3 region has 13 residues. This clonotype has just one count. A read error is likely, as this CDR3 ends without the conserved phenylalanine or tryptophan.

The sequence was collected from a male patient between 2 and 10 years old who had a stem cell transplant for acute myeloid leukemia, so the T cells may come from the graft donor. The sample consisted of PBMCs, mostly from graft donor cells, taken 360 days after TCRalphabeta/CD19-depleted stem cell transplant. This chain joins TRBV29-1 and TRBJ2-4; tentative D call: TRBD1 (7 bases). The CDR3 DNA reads TGCAGCGTCCAGGCGCAGGGGGGCGTCATTCAGTACATC. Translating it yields CSVQAQGGVIQYI.